These 18 T cell receptor beta chains were sequenced from one sample in a study of T cell responses to AZD1222 COVID-19 vaccine. Assay: immunoSEQ multiplex PCR; the TCRdb copy retains only in-frame clones and omits some. The data hold roughly 140,000 clones, with about 91% observed a single time. This specimen consisted of peripheral blood, obtained on day 0 of AZD1222 vaccination. These receptors originate from an adult in good health.

This sequence joins TRBV6-2 or TRBV6-3 and TRBJ1-1; D ambiguous. Germline-derived CDR1 and CDR2 are MNHEY and SVGEGT. V lost 0 bases and J lost 0, with 14 bases in between. The CDR3 contains 17 residues. CDR3 residues: CASSYSTRLGMNTEAFF. The CDR3 bases are TGTGCCAGCAGTTACTCCACGAGATTGGGCATGAACACTGAAGCTTTCTTT.

The CDR3 DNA reads as TGCGCCAGCAGCTTAGAACTAGCTTTCCCCACAGATACGCAGTATTTT. Its protein product is CASSLELAFPTDTQYF. The V and J genes are TRBV5-1 and TRBJ2-3, with a tentative D call TRBD2 (6 bases). The CDR3 is made up of 16 amino acids. Trimming cost V 2 bases and J 2 bases, with 15 bases left between them. In germline, CDR1 is SGHRS, CDR2 YFSETQ.

The table lists this clone with a count of one. The chain uses TRBV9 and TRBJ1-1, with D possibly matching TRBD1 (5 bases). V was cut by 4 bases and J by 5 bases, with 15 bases left in between. Germline V lookup: CDR1 SGDLS, CDR2 YYNGEE. The CDR3 is 14 amino acids. The CDR3 spells CASSPGGAMTEAFF. The CDR3 DNA is TGTGCCAGCAGCCCCGGAGGGGCGATGACTGAAGCTTTCTTT.

The V gene is TRBV6-6, the J gene TRBJ2-5; no clear D. The CDR3 sequence is 13 residues long. The V end was cut by 5 bases, the J end by 4 bases, with 11 bases between. CDR1 and CDR2 from the germline V gene are MNHNY and SVGAGI (reference sequence). This CDR3 is CASSPPRGETQYF. CDR3 sequence (DNA): TGTGCCAGCAGTCCCCCCCGTGGAGAGACCCAGTACTTC.

The rearrangement joins TRBV27 to TRBJ2-7; 7 bases map to TRBD2. Germline CDR1 MNHEY, CDR2 SMNVEV (reference sequence). The CDR3 spans 15 residues. The V and J ends lost 6 bases and 3 bases, in that order; junction bases with no gene match: 11. The chain's CDR3 is CASSQGGAAHYEQYF. CDR3 sequence (DNA): TGTGCCAGCAGCCAGGGAGGGGCCGCACACTACGAGCAGTACTTC.

CDR3 DNA sequence: TGTGCCAGCAGCGTAGAGGACTACTCTATAAAGCAGTTCTTC. Translation: CASSVEDYSIKQFF. The V and J genes are TRBV9 and TRBJ2-1; perhaps TRBD2 as D (6 bases). Trimming took 0 bases from V and 11 from J, leaving 15 bases between them. This CDR3 region has 14 residues. CDR1 and CDR2 (germline): SGDLS, YYNGEE.

V gene TRBV9 combines with J gene TRBJ1-2, with 8 bases identical to TRBD1. CDR1 and CDR2 from the germline V gene are SGDLS and YYNGEE. The CDR3 spans 14 residues. V was clipped by 0 bases and J by 2 bases; unmatched bases: 0. The CDR3 region has the DNA TGTGCCAGCAGCGTAGGACAGGGGAACTATGGCTACACCTTC. The encoded protein is CASSVGQGNYGYTF.

The V gene is TRBV7-2, the J gene TRBJ2-7; no firm D call. CDR3 length: 14 amino acids. Trimming removed 2 bases at V and 6 bases at J, with 14 bases between. CDR1 and CDR2 from the germline V gene are SGHTA and FQGNSA. The CDR3 nucleotides are TGTGCCAGCAGCTTAAAGATACCAAATGGCGAGCAGTACTTC. Its protein is CASSLKIPNGEQYF.

The chain uses TRBV4-2 and TRBJ2-1; 10 nucleotides align to TRBD2. CDR1 and CDR2 from the germline V gene are LGHNA and YNFKEQ. The CDR3 is 20 amino acids. J was trimmed by 6 bases and V by 0 bases; bases with no gene match: 17. CDR3 residues: CASSQDPLASGSIGGNEQFF. CDR3 sequence (DNA): TGTGCCAGCAGCCAAGATCCCCTGGCTAGCGGGAGTATAGGGGGCAATGAGCAGTTCTTC.

J is TRBJ2-7 and V is TRBV28, with 7 bases that match TRBD2. This CDR3 is built from 12 residues. Trimming at V came to 5 bases and at J to 5 bases, leaving 3 bases not matched to a gene. Per germline, CDR1 MDHEN and CDR2 SYDVKM. CDR3 DNA sequence: TGTGCCAGCAGTCCCCGGGAGGACGAGCAGTACTTC. Translation: CASSPREDEQYF.

The rearrangement uses TRBV5-4 and TRBJ1-3; D may be TRBD1 (5 bases). Per the germline V gene, CDR1 is SGHNT and CDR2 is YYREEE (reference sequence). CDR3 length: 15 residues. Trimming shortened V by 2 bases and J by 4 bases, and 13 bases separated the two germline ends. Here the CDR3 DNA reads TGTGCCAGCAGCTTCCAGGGCGCGATGGGAAACACCATATATTTT. Protein: CASSFQGAMGNTIYF.

This chain joins TRBV11-2 and TRBJ2-1; the match to TRBD2 covers 11 bases. The length of the CDR3 is 17 residues. The germline V gene has CDR1 SGHAT and CDR2 FQNNGV. Trimming removed 1 base from V and 5 bases from J; junction bases left unmatched: 7. The chain's CDR3 is CASSLVWGLAAHNEQFF. CDR3 bases: TGTGCCAGCAGCTTAGTTTGGGGACTAGCGGCCCACAATGAGCAGTTCTTC.

The chain links TRBV6-2 or TRBV6-3 to TRBJ1-2, with TRBD1 matching 8 bases. This CDR3 has 14 residues. CDR1 MNHEY and CDR2 SVGEGT come from the germline V gene. Trimming cost V 4 bases and J 5 bases; bases outside gene matches: 6. The CDR3 sequence is CASSWAGQGYGYTF. CDR3 coding DNA: TGTGCCAGCAGTTGGGCAGGACAGGGATATGGCTACACCTTC.

J is TRBJ2-3 and V is TRBV19; D is uncertain. The length of the CDR3 is 13 residues. Germline values: CDR1 LNHDA, CDR2 SQIVND (reference sequence). Trimming shortened V by 4 bases and J by 2 bases, and 7 bases separated the two germline ends. The CDR3 protein is CASSRTATDTQYF. The DNA for the CDR3 is TGTGCCAGTAGTAGAACGGCCACAGATACGCAGTATTTT.

V gene TRBV21-1 combines with J gene TRBJ1-2; the table's D call, TRBD1, was not checked against the DNA. TRBV21-1 is described as a pseudogene. The CDR3 extends over 12 amino acids. This chain's CDR3 is CASSKTGYGYTF. CDR3 nucleotide sequence: TGTGCCAGCAGCAAAACAGGGTATGGCTACACCTTC.

The CDR3 sequence: CASSSTGENTGELFF. CDR3 sequence (DNA): TGTGCCAGCAGTTCGACAGGGGAAAACACCGGGGAGCTGTTTTTT. The chain is built from TRBV27 and TRBJ2-2, with 8 nucleotides matching TRBD1. V shed 4 bases and J 2 bases; nucleotides not matched to a gene: 3. CDR3 length: 15 residues. Per germline, CDR1 MNHEY and CDR2 SMNVEV (reference sequence).

The rearrangement joins TRBV10-3 to TRBJ2-7; 10 positions match TRBD2. J lost 2 bases, V lost 6 bases, and 4 bases had no gene match. Germline V CDR1 and CDR2: ENHRY, SYGVKD. The CDR3 is made up of 14 amino acids. The CDR3: CAIREREGPYEQYF. Written as DNA, the CDR3 is TGTGCCATCAGAGAGCGGGAGGGCCCCTACGAGCAGTACTTC.

J is TRBJ2-2 and V is TRBV5-1; 7 nucleotides align to TRBD1. The CDR3 consists of 15 residues. Losses at the gene ends were 1 base for V and 3 bases for J; bases not matched to a gene: 3. Germline V gene sequence: CDR1 SGHRS, CDR2 YFSETQ. The CDR3 DNA is TGCGCCAGCAGCTTGAGGGGGCGAGACACCGGGGAGCTGTTTTTT. Protein sequence: CASSLRGRDTGELFF.